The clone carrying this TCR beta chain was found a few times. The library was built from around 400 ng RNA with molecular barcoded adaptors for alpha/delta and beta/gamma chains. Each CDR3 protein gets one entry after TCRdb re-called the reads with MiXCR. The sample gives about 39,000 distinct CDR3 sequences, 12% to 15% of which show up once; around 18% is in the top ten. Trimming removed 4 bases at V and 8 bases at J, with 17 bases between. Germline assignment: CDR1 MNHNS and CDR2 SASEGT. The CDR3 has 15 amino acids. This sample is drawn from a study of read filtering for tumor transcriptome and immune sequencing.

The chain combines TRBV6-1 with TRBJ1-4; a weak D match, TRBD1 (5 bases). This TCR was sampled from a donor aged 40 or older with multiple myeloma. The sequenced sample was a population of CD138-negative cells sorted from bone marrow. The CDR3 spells CASSAWSGTEEKLFF. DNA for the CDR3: TGTGCCAGCAGTGCCTGGTCCGGGACGGAAGAAAAACTGTTTTTT.